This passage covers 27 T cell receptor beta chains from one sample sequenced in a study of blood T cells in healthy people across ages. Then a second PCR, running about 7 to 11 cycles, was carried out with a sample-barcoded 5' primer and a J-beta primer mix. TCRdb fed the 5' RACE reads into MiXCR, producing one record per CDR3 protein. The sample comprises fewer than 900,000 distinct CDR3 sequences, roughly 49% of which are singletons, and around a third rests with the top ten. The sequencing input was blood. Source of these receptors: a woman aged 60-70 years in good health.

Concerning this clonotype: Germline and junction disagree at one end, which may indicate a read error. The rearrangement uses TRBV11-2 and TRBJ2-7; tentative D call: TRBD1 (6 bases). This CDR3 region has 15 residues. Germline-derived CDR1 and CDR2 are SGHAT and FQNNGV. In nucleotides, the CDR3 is TGTGCCAGCAGCCGCAACCGGGACAACTCCCACGAGCAGTACTTC. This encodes CASSRNRDNSHEQYF.

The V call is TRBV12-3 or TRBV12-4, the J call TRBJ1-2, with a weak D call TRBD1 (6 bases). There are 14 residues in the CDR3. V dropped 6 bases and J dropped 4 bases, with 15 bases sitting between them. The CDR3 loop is CASRMVGASYGYTF. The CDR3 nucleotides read TGTGCCAGCAGAATGGTGGGGGCGAGCTATGGCTACACCTTC.

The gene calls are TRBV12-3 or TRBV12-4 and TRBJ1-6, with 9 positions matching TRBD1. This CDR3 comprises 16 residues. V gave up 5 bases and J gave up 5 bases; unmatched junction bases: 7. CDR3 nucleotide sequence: TGTGCCAGCAGTCCGAATAACAGGGGGCATAATTCACCCCTCCACTTT. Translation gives CASSPNNRGHNSPLHF.

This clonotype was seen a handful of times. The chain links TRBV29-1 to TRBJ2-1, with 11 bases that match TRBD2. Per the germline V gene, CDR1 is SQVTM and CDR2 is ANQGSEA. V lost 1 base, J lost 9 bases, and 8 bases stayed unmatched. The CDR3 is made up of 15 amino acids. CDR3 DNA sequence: TGCAGCGTTGAAGCGACGACTAGCGGGATTGCTGAGCAGTTCTTC. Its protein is CSVEATTSGIAEQFF.

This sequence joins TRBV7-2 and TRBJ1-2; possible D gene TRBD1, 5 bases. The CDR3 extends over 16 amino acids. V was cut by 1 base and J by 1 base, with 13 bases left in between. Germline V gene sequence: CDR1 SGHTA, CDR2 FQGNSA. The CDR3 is CASSLGESRDNYGYTF. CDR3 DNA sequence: TGTGCCAGCAGCTTAGGAGAAAGCAGGGATAACTATGGCTACACCTTC.

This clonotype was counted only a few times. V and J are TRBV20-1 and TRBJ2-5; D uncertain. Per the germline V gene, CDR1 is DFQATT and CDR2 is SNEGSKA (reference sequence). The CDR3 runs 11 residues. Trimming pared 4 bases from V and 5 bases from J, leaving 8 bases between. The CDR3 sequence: CSATSGETQYF. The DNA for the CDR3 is TGCAGTGCTACTTCTGGGGAGACCCAGTACTTC.

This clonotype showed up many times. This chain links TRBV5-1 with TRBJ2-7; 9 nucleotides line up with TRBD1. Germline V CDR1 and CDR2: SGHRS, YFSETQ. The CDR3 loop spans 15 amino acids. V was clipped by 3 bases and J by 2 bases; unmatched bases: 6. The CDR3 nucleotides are TGCGCCAGCAGCTCGCTCGGGACAGGGACCTACGAGCAGTACTTC. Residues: CASSSLGTGTYEQYF. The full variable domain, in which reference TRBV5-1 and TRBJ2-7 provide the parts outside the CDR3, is KAGVTQTPRYLIKTRGQQVTLSCSPISGHRSVSWYQQTPGQGLQFLFEYFSETQRNKGNFPGRFSGRQFSNSRSEMNVSTLELGDSALYLCASSSLGTGTYEQYFGPGTRLTVT.

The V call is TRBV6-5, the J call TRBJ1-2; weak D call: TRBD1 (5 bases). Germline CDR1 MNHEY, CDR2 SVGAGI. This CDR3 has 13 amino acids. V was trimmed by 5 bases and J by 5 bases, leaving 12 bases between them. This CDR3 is CASSEGREYGYTF. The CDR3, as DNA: TGTGCCAGCAGTGAGGGACGGGAGTATGGCTACACCTTC.

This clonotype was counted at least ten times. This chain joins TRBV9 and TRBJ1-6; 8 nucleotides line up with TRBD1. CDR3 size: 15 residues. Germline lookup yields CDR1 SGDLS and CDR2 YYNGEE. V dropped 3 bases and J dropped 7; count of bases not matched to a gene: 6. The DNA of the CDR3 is TGTGCCAGCAGCGAGAGGACAGGGCAGAATTCACCCCTCCACTTT. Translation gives CASSERTGQNSPLHF.

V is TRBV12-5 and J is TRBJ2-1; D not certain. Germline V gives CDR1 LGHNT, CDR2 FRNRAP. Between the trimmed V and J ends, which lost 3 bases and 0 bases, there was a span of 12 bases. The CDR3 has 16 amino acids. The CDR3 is CASGFWFFGSYNEQFF. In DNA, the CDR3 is TGTGCTAGTGGTTTCTGGTTTTTTGGCTCCTACAATGAGCAGTTCTTC.

The CDR3 DNA reads as TGCGCCAGCAGCTTCCAAGCGGGACAAGAGACCCAGTACTTC. It specifies CASSFQAGQETQYF. This chain uses TRBV5-1 with TRBJ2-5; 7 bases are a match to TRBD2. Germline CDR1 SGHRS, CDR2 YFSETQ. After removal of 2 bases from V and 2 bases from J, the junction contained 3 bases not matched to a gene. This CDR3 has 14 amino acids.

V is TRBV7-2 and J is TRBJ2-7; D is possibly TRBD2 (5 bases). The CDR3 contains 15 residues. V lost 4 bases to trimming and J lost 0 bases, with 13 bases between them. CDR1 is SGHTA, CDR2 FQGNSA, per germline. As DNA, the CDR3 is TGTGCCAGCAGCTCCCTGACTACCAGCTCCTACGAGCAGTACTTC. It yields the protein CASSSLTTSSYEQYF.

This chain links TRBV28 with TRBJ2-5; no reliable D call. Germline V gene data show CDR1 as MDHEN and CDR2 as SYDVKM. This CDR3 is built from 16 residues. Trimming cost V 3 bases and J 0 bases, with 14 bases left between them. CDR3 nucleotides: TGTGCCAGCAGTTTTTACGGAACGGCGAACCAAGAGACCCAGTACTTC. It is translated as CASSFYGTANQETQYF.

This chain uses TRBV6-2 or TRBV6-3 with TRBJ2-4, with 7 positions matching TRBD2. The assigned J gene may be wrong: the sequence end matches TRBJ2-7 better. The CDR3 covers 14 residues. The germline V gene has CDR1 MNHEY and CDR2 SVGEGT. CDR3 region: CASSQGTKLYEQYF. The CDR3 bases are TGTGCCAGCTCCCAAGGGACTAAACTCTACGAGCAGTACTTC.

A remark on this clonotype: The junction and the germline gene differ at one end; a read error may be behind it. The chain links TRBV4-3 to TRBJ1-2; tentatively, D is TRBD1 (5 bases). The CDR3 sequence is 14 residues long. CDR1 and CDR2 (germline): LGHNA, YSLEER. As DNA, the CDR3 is TGCGTCAGCAGCCAAGAGCTGGGGCTCTTTGGCTACACCTTC. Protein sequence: CVSSQELGLFGYTF.

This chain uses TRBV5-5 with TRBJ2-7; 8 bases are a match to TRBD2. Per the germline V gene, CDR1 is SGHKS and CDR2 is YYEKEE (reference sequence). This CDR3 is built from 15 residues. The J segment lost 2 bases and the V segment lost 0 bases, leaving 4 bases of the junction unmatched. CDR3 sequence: CASSLGAGDAYEQYF. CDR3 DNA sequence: TGTGCCAGCAGCTTGGGAGCGGGGGACGCCTACGAGCAGTACTTC.

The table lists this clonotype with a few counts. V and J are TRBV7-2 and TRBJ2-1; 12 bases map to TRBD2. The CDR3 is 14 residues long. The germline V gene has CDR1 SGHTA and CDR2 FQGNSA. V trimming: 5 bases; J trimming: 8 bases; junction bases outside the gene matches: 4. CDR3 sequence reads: CASSRSSGRDEQFF. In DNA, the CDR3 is TGTGCCAGCAGCCGTTCTAGCGGGAGGGATGAGCAGTTCTTC. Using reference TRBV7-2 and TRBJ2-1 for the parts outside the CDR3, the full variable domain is GAGVSQSPSNKVTEKGKDVELRCDPISGHTALYWYRQSLGQGLEFLIYFQGNSAPDKSGLPSDRFSAERTGGSVSTLTIQRTQQEDSAVYLCASSRSSGRDEQFFGPGTRLTVL.

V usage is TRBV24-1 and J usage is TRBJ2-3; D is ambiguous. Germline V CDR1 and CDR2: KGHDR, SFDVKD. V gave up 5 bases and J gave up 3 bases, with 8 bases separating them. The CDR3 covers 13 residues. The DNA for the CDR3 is TGTGCCACCAGTGCTTTAGGGACAGATACGCAGTATTTT. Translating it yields CATSALGTDTQYF.

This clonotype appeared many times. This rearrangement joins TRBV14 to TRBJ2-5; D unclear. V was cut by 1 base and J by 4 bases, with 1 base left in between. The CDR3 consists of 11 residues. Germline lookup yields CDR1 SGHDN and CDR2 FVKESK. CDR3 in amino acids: CASSQAETQYF. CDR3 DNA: TGTGCCAGCAGCCAAGCAGAGACCCAGTACTTC.

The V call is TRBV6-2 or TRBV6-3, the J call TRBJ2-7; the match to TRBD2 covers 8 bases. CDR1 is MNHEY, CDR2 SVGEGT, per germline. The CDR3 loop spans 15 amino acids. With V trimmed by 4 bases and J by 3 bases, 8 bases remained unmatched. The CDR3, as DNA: TGTGCCAGCAGTTCTTATGTAGCGGGGAACTACGAGCAGTACTTC. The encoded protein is CASSSYVAGNYEQYF.

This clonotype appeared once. CDR3 DNA: TGTGCCTGGAGGTCCTATAGCGGGTTCTCCTACAATGAGCAGTACTTC. Translation: CAWRSYSGFSYNEQYF. The chain has TRBV30 and TRBJ2-1; 7 bases line up with TRBD2. The J call is doubtful: the DNA matches TRBJ2-7 better. From germline, CDR1 is GTSNPN and CDR2 SVGIG (reference sequence). The CDR3 totals 16 residues.

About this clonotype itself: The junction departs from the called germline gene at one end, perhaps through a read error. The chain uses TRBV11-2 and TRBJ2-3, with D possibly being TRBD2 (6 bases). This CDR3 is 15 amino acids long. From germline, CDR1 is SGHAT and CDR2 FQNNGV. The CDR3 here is CASSSGGPITETQYF. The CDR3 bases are TGTGCCAGCAGCTCCGGGGGACCTATCACAGAAACGCAGTATTTT.

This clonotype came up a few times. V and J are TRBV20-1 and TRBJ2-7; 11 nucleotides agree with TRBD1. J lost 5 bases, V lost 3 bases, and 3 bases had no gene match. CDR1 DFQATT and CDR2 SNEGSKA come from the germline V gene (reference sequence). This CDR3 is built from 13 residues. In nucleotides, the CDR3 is TGCAGTGCTAGCGGACAGGGGGCGGACGAGCAGTACTTC. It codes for CSASGQGADEQYF.

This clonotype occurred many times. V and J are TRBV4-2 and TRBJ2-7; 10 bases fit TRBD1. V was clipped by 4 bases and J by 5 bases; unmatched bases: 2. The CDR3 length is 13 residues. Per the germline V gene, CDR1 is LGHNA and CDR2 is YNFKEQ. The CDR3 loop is CASSRGQGNEQYF. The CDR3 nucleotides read TGTGCCAGCAGCCGGGGACAGGGGAACGAGCAGTACTTC.

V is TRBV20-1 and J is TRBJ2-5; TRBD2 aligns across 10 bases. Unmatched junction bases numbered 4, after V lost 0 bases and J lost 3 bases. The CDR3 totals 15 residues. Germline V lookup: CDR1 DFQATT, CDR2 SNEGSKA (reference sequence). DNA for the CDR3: TGCAGTGCTAGAGATGTTAGCGGGAGGAAAGAGACCCAGTACTTC. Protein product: CSARDVSGRKETQYF.

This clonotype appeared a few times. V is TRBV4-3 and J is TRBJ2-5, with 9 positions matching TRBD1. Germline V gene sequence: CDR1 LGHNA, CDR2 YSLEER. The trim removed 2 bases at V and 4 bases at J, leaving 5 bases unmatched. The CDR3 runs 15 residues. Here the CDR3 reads CASSQIPGQGETQYF. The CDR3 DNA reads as TGCGCCAGCAGCCAAATCCCGGGACAGGGAGAGACCCAGTACTTC.

CDR3 in amino acids: CATSEATDTQYF. Here the CDR3 DNA reads TGTGCCACCAGTGAAGCAACAGATACGCAGTATTTT. The chain couples TRBV24-1 to TRBJ2-3; D is unclear. V dropped 4 bases and J dropped 3 bases, with 4 bases sitting between them. The CDR3 totals 12 residues. Germline-derived CDR1 and CDR2 are KGHDR and SFDVKD.